This record concerns one TCR beta chain sequence. Its antigen remains undetermined. It may be a read error: a sequence one base away is much more abundant. Sequencing took place on an Illumina MiSeq. Using fastp trimming at Q25 and MiXCR clonotype assembly, TCRdb reanalyzed the public sequencing data and kept in-frame beta chains. CDR3 protein duplicates are merged, each entry listing the most common genes and DNA. The sample table holds 4,000 to 4,500 distinct CDR3 sequences, of which roughly a tenth were seen once. The ten biggest clones cover about 13% of the sample. The germline V gene (reference sequence) supplies CDR1 DFQATT and CDR2 SNEGSKA. Counted from cysteine to phenylalanine, this CDR3 has 16 amino acids. The read is trimmed to its CDR3 DNA, 48 bases read in frame from base 1. These data come from a study.

The rearrangement joined TRBV20-1 to TRBJ2-3; 12 bases in between match TRBD2. Sequencing was carried out using CD4+ T cells from synovial fluid. The sequence was obtained from a human donor with rheumatoid arthritis. The CDR3 protein sequence reads: CSASGLAGGLADTRYF. Read as DNA, the sequence is TGCAGTGCTAGCGGTCTAGCGGGAGGGCTGGCAGATACGCGGTATTTT.